The 29 T cell receptor beta chains given below trace back to one sample, sequenced in a study of CD8+ T cells in alopecia areata. Treatment given: oral pan-JAK inhibitor, 5-10 mg twice daily. Alopecia areata patients provided lesional scalp punch biopsies and peripheral blood, both collected for the study. Following extraction, RNA underwent reverse transcription to cDNA, which served as the sequencing template. Data came from immunoSEQ multiplex PCR; TCRdb stores just in-frame clones and leaves some out. Of 10,000 to 15,000 clones in the sample, about 70% are singletons; the top ten hold 7% to 7.5%. The material was skin, obtained at week 4, from a patient treated with tofacitinib. These receptors were taken from a human donor with alopecia areata.

The CDR3 DNA sequence: TGTGCCAGCAGTTGGGGAGTGAGGACAGGGAGTCGAACCGGGGAGCTGTTTTTT. Its translation is CASSWGVRTGSRTGELFF. The chain couples TRBV27 to TRBJ2-2; 8 bases are shared with TRBD1. The CDR3 consists of 18 residues. Germline CDR1 and CDR2: MNHEY and SMNVEV (reference sequence). The junction had 15 bases not matched to a gene; V was cut back by 4 bases and J by 5 bases.

J is TRBJ1-1 and V is TRBV7-2, with no clear D. This CDR3 is built from 15 residues. The V end was cut by 0 bases, the J end by 0 bases, with 8 bases between. Germline CDR1 is SGHTA and CDR2 is FQGNSA. As DNA, the CDR3 is TGTGCCAGCAGCTTAGCTTCCAACATGAACACTGAAGCTTTCTTT. Translated: CASSLASNMNTEAFF.

This clone was seen more than once but under ten times. The CDR3 sequence: CASSLRGSGSSYEQYF. Here the CDR3 DNA reads TGTGCCAGCAGCTTGAGGGGGTCAGGGAGCTCCTACGAGCAGTACTTC. The chain combines TRBV5-6 with TRBJ2-7; a weak D match, TRBD1 (6 bases). This CDR3 has 16 residues. V gave up 1 base and J gave up 0 bases, with 14 bases separating them. CDR1 SGHDT and CDR2 YYEEEE come from the germline V gene.

The chain couples TRBV4-1 to TRBJ2-7, with 7 bases that match TRBD1. Germline-derived CDR1 and CDR2 are MGHRA and YSYEKL. The V gene end was trimmed by 3 bases and the J gene end by 0 bases; junction bases not matched to a gene: 5. The CDR3 is made up of 15 amino acids. The CDR3 region has the DNA TGCGCCAGCAGCCACCCCGGGACAGCCTCCTACGAGCAGTACTTC. The encoded protein is CASSHPGTASYEQYF.

In this sample, this clone turned up a few times. The chain combines TRBV29-1 with TRBJ1-3, with 7 bases aligning to TRBD1. Losses at the gene ends were 7 bases for V and 0 bases for J; bases not matched to a gene: 9. The CDR3 extends over 15 amino acids. Germline V gives CDR1 SQVTM, CDR2 ANQGSEA. CDR3 region: CSALTGMASGNTIYF. DNA for the CDR3: TGCAGCGCCTTGACAGGGATGGCCTCTGGAAACACCATATATTTT.

The CDR3 DNA reads as TGTGCCAGAAGCTTGGCTACATTCCGGGACTCGGTGAACACTGAAGCTTTCTTT. As protein: CARSLATFRDSVNTEAFF. This sequence joins TRBV5-3 and TRBJ1-1; weak D call: TRBD1 (5 bases). TRBV5-3 is treated as an ORF (open reading frame) with a function not yet certain. Trimming removed 0 bases from V and 0 bases from J, with 18 bases in between. The CDR3 is 18 amino acids.

The chain joins TRBV10-3 to TRBJ2-7; possibly TRBD2 for D (5 bases). Trimming took 4 bases from V and 2 from J, leaving 12 bases between them. The length of the CDR3 is 14 residues. Germline CDR1 is ENHRY and CDR2 is SYGVKD. Here the CDR3 reads CAISVAGNPYEQYF. CDR3 bases: TGTGCCATCAGTGTGGCGGGTAATCCCTACGAGCAGTACTTC.

This clone was counted only a few times. The chain is built from TRBV10-3 and TRBJ1-1, with D perhaps matching TRBD1 (6 bases). V dropped 2 bases and J dropped 5 bases, with 18 bases sitting between them. CDR1 ENHRY and CDR2 SYGVKD come from the germline V gene. This CDR3 has 16 residues. The CDR3 reads CAISEIRGAGKTEAFF. The CDR3 coding sequence is TGTGCCATCAGTGAGATTCGGGGGGCAGGGAAAACTGAAGCTTTCTTT.

This clone was observed a single time. This sequence joins TRBV6-1 and TRBJ2-7; a possible D gene is TRBD1 (5 bases). The CDR3 has 14 residues. CDR1 is MNHNS and CDR2 is SASEGT in the germline V gene. V was cut by 1 base and J by 9 bases, with 16 bases left in between. This CDR3 reads CASSEGRQFVRQYF. The CDR3 coding sequence is TGTGCCAGCAGTGAAGGACGACAGTTCGTTCGGCAGTACTTC.

The rearrangement links TRBV5-1 to TRBJ2-7, with D perhaps matching TRBD2 (6 bases). This CDR3 has 17 amino acids. Per germline, CDR1 SGHRS and CDR2 YFSETQ. V lost 1 base and J lost 4, with 21 bases in between. The CDR3 sequence: CASSLPLLAGRRYEQYF. As DNA, the CDR3 is TGCGCCAGCAGCTTGCCATTACTAGCAGGAAGACGTTACGAGCAGTACTTC.

The V call is TRBV5-1, the J call TRBJ2-3; tentatively, D is TRBD1 (5 bases). V dropped 4 bases and J dropped 5 bases, with 14 bases sitting between them. There are 14 residues in the CDR3. Germline V lookup: CDR1 SGHRS, CDR2 YFSETQ. CDR3 protein: CASSQAGRIDTQYF. DNA for the CDR3: TGCGCCAGCAGCCAGGCAGGGCGGATAGATACGCAGTATTTT.

This chain links TRBV7-2 with TRBJ1-2; D unclear. Germline V lookup: CDR1 SGHTA, CDR2 FQGNSA. Between the trimmed V and J ends, which lost 1 base and 8 bases, there was a span of 14 bases. The CDR3 contains 14 residues. The CDR3 protein is CASSLVRPQDGYTF. The CDR3 coding sequence is TGTGCCAGCAGCTTAGTAAGGCCTCAGGACGGCTACACCTTC.

This clone was seen just once. The V gene is TRBV4-2, the J gene TRBJ2-3, with 10 positions matching TRBD2. Germline V gene sequence: CDR1 LGHNA, CDR2 YNFKEQ. The V segment lost 0 bases and the J segment 2 bases; nucleotides outside the gene matches: 11. The CDR3 totals 19 residues. The CDR3 region has the DNA TGTGCCAGCAGCCAAGAAAGACTGATACTAGCGGGACACACAGATACGCAGTATTTT. It codes for CASSQERLILAGHTDTQYF.

The chain joins TRBV7-9 to TRBJ2-5; 10 nucleotides match TRBD1. Germline V lookup: CDR1 SEHNR, CDR2 FQNEAQ (reference sequence). The ends lost 4 bases at V and 7 bases at J; junction bases unmatched: 12. This CDR3 has 16 amino acids. CDR3 sequence: CASSSSVGTGVRTQYF. Here the CDR3 DNA reads TGTGCCAGCAGCTCGTCGGTTGGGACAGGGGTTCGGACCCAGTACTTC.

The rearrangement links TRBV7-2 to TRBJ2-7; tentative D call: TRBD1 (5 bases). The V end was cut by 4 bases, the J end by 0 bases, with 10 bases between. Germline V gene data show CDR1 as SGHTA and CDR2 as FQGNSA. The CDR3 consists of 14 residues. The CDR3 DNA follows: TGTGCCAGCAGCTCAATGACAGCCTCCTACGAGCAGTACTTC. This encodes CASSSMTASYEQYF.

Details on this clone: A far larger clone is off by one base, so a read error is likely. The chain has TRBV4-1 and TRBJ1-5; perhaps TRBD1 as D (6 bases). V lost 1 base and J 1 base, leaving 14 bases between the germline ends. Germline lookup yields CDR1 MGHRA and CDR2 YSYEKL. The CDR3 contains 17 residues. CDR3: CASSQVLGQGSNQPQHF. In DNA form, the CDR3 reads TGCGCCAGCAGCCAAGTGCTAGGCCAGGGGAGCAATCAGCCCCAGCATTTT.

V usage is TRBV5-1 and J usage is TRBJ1-6; D is unclear. This CDR3 region has 13 residues. Germline CDR1 SGHRS, CDR2 YFSETQ. The ends were cut back, 0 bases at V and 7 bases at J, with 5 bases in the middle. The CDR3 bases are TGCGCCAGCAGCTTGGACCGAAATTCACCCCTCCACTTT. This translates into CASSLDRNSPLHF.

This sequence joins TRBV11-2 and TRBJ2-5; 7 positions match TRBD1. The J call may be faulty, since TRBJ2-7 better matches the DNA end. CDR1 and CDR2 from the germline V gene are SGHAT and FQNNGV. This CDR3 comprises 14 residues. CDR3 amino acids: CASSLGAGGYEQYF. CDR3 nucleotide sequence: TGTGCCAGCAGCCTAGGGGCAGGGGGCTACGAGCAGTACTTC.

The sample holds a few counts of this clone. The chain carries TRBV23-1 and TRBJ1-5; tentative D call: TRBD1 (5 bases). TRBV23-1 is placed among ORFs of uncertain function. The CDR3 sequence is 19 residues long. V was cut by 7 bases and J by 4 bases, with 29 bases left in between. Here the CDR3 reads CASTPPGGNRLIANQPQHF. DNA for the CDR3: TGCGCCAGCACACCACCGGGGGGGAACAGGCTAATAGCAAATCAGCCCCAGCATTTT.

V is TRBV4-3 and J is TRBJ1-2, with D perhaps TRBD1 (6 bases). This CDR3 is built from 15 residues. Deletions cut 4 bases from V and 2 bases from J, with 14 bases between. Germline-derived CDR1 and CDR2 are LGHNA and YSLEER. The CDR3 DNA reads TGCGCCAGCAGCCTCGAACAGGGAGTAAACTATGGCTACACCTTC. It translates to CASSLEQGVNYGYTF.

This clone has a handful of counts. The rearrangement joins TRBV5-5 to TRBJ2-5; D tentatively fits TRBD1 or TRBD2 (5 bases each). Germline V gives CDR1 SGHKS, CDR2 YYEKEE (reference sequence). Trimming pared 2 bases from V and 5 bases from J, leaving 10 bases between. The CDR3 extends over 13 amino acids. The CDR3 region is CASSFQGEETQYF. In nucleotides, the CDR3 is TGTGCCAGCAGCTTTCAAGGGGAGGAGACCCAGTACTTC.

CDR3 in DNA: TGTGCCAGCACTGACACCTTGGGGTACAATGAGCAGTTCTTC. As protein: CASTDTLGYNEQFF. The chain links TRBV2 to TRBJ2-1; unclear D gene. CDR1 and CDR2 (germline): SNHLY, FYNNEI. The CDR3 is 14 amino acids. V was shortened by 7 bases and J by 4 bases, with 14 bases between the two germline ends.

In its sample, this clone was seen a few times. The CDR3 is CASSEIADTQYF. The CDR3 coding sequence is TGTGCCAGCAGTGAAATCGCAGATACGCAGTATTTT. The chain carries TRBV2 and TRBJ2-3; unclear D gene. The CDR3 is 12 residues long. The V and J ends lost 2 bases and 4 bases respectively, with 4 bases between them. From germline, CDR1 is SNHLY and CDR2 FYNNEI.

J is TRBJ1-6 and V is TRBV7-6; D is uncertain. The CDR3 runs to 12 residues. Germline V gene data show CDR1 as SGHVS and CDR2 as FNYEAQ. Trimming removed 5 bases at V and 7 bases at J, with 6 bases between. In DNA form, the CDR3 reads TGTGCCAGCAGCCTCCCCAATTCACCCCTCCACTTT. Amino acid sequence: CASSLPNSPLHF.

This rearrangement joins TRBV4-2 to TRBJ2-2, with D hard to call. Trimming removed 0 bases at V and 6 bases at J, with 8 bases between. Germline loops: CDR1 LGHNA, CDR2 YNFKEQ. The CDR3 length is 14 residues. The CDR3 DNA reads TGTGCCAGCAGCCAAGATGGAGTCGCCGGGGAGCTGTTTTTT. Translated, it gives CASSQDGVAGELFF.

The chain carries TRBV4-2 and TRBJ2-7, with TRBD2 matching over 12 bases. The CDR3 is 18 residues long. The trim removed 0 bases at V and 2 bases at J, leaving 8 bases unmatched. Germline CDR1 LGHNA, CDR2 YNFKEQ. Here the CDR3 DNA reads TGTGCCAGCAGCCAAGACGCTAGCGGGGGGGATAACCCCTACGAGCAGTACTTC. It codes for CASSQDASGGDNPYEQYF.

CDR3 loop: CASTPRTDGGELFF. The CDR3 coding sequence is TGTGCCAGCACCCCACGGACAGACGGCGGGGAGCTGTTTTTT. The chain recombines TRBV27 with TRBJ2-2; D perhaps matches TRBD1 (6 bases). In germline, CDR1 is MNHEY, CDR2 SMNVEV (reference sequence). The CDR3 length is 14 residues. The V gene lost 7 bases and the J gene lost 7 bases, with 16 bases spanning the gap.

This chain joins TRBV7-2 and TRBJ2-7; D perhaps matches TRBD2 (6 bases). The CDR3 contains 15 residues. CDR1 and CDR2 from the germline V gene are SGHTA and FQGNSA. Trimming shortened V by 1 base and J by 0 bases, and 10 bases separated the two germline ends. The CDR3 loop reads CASSLVAASSYEQYF. The CDR3 DNA reads TGTGCCAGCAGCTTAGTAGCGGCCAGCTCCTACGAGCAGTACTTC.

This sequence joins TRBV7-8 and TRBJ1-1; 7 bases are shared with TRBD1. The CDR3 runs 15 residues. The junction had 8 bases not matched to a gene; V was cut back by 5 bases and J by 2 bases. The germline CDR1 and CDR2 sequences are SGHVS and FQNEAQ. CDR3 sequence: CASSPGYRGNTEAFF. CDR3 DNA: TGTGCCAGCAGCCCCGGTTACAGGGGAAACACTGAAGCTTTCTTT.